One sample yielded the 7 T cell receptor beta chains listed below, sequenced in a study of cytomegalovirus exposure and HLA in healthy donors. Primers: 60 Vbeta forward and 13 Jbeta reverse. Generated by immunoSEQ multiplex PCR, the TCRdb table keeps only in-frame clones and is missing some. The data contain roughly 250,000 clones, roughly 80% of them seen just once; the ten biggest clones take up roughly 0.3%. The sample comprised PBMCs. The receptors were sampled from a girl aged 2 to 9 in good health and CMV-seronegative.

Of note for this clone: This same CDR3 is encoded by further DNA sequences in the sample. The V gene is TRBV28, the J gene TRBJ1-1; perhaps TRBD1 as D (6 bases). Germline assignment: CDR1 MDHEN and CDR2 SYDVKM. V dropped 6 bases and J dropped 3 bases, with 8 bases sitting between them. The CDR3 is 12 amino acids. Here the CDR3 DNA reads TGTGCCAGCAGAGGACAGTACACTGAAGCTTTCTTT. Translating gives CASRGQYTEAFF.

CDR3 nucleotide sequence: TGTGCCAGCAGTTTAAGACAGGGTGGTCCCAGCCATCAGCCCCAGCATTTT. Its translation is CASSLRQGGPSHQPQHF. The gene calls are TRBV27 and TRBJ1-5; 7 bases agree with TRBD1. V was pared by 2 bases and J by 5 bases, with 12 bases of the junction left unmatched. The germline V gene encodes CDR1 MNHEY and CDR2 SMNVEV (reference sequence). This CDR3 contains 17 residues.

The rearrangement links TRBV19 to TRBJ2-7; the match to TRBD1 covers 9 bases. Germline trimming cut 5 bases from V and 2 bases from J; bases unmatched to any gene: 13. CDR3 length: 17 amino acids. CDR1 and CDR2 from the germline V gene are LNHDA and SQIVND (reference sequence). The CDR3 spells CASSPGTGFGAPYEQYF. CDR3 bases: TGTGCCAGTAGTCCCGGGACAGGGTTTGGGGCCCCCTACGAGCAGTACTTC.

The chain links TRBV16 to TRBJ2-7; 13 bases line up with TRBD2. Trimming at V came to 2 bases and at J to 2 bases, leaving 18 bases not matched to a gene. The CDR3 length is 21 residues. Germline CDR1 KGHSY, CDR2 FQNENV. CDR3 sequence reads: CASSQAAGTSGATDSTYEQYF. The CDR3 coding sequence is TGTGCCAGCAGCCAAGCCGCTGGGACTAGCGGGGCCACAGATTCGACCTACGAGCAGTACTTC.

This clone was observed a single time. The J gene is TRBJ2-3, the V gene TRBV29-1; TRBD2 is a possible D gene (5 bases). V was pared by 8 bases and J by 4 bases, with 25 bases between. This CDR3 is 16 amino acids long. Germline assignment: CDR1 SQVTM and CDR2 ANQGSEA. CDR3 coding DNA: TGCAGCCTCAAAGAGCCCGGGGTTTTGTTTCCAGATACGCAGTATTTT. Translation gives CSLKEPGVLFPDTQYF.

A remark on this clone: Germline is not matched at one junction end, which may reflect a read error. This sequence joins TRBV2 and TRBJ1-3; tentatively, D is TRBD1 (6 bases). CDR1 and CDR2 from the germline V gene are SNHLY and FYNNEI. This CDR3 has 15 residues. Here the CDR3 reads CAGSRIQGSGNTIYF. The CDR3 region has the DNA TGTGCCGGCAGTAGAATACAGGGCTCAGGAAACACCATATATTTT.

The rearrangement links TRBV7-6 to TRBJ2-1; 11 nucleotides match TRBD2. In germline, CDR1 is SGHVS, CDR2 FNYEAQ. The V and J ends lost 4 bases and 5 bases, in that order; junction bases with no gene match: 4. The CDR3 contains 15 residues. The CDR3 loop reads CASSYLAGGDNEQFF. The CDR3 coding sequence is TGTGCCAGCAGCTATCTAGCGGGGGGAGACAATGAGCAGTTCTTC.